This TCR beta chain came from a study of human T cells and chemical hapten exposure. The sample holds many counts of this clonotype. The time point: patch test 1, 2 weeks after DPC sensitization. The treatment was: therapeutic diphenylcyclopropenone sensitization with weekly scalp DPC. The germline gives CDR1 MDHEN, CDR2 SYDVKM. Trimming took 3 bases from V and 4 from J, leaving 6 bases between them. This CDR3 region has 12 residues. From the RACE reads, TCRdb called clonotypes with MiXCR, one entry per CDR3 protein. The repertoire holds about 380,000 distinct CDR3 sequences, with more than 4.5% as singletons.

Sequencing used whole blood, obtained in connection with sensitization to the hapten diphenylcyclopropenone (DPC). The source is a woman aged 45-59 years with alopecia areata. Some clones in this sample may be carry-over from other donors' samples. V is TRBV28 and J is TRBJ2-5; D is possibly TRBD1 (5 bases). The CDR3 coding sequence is TGTGCCAGCAGTTTCAGGGCAGAGACCCAGTACTTC. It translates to CASSFRAETQYF.